The T cell receptor (beta chain) under discussion was sequenced for a study of blood T cells in healthy people across ages. Germline V gene data show CDR1 as MGHDK and CDR2 as SYGVNS. Trimming took 3 bases from V and 6 from J; bases not matched to a gene: 5. The CDR3 is made up of 14 amino acids. The use of a sample-barcoded 5' primer and a J-beta primer mix characterized a second PCR of about 7 to 12 cycles. Using its own MiXCR run on the 5' RACE reads, TCRdb lists one record per CDR3 protein. The table shows approximately 1.5 million distinct CDR3 sequences, with 40% to 45% occurring only once. The chain employs TRBV25-1 and TRBJ2-3, with 8 bases that match TRBD2. The TCR originated in a woman between 18 and 30 years old in good health. The sample consisted of blood. The CDR3 DNA is TGTGCCAGCAGTGATACGGGGGGGCTTGATACGCAGTATTTT. Translation: CASSDTGGLDTQYF.